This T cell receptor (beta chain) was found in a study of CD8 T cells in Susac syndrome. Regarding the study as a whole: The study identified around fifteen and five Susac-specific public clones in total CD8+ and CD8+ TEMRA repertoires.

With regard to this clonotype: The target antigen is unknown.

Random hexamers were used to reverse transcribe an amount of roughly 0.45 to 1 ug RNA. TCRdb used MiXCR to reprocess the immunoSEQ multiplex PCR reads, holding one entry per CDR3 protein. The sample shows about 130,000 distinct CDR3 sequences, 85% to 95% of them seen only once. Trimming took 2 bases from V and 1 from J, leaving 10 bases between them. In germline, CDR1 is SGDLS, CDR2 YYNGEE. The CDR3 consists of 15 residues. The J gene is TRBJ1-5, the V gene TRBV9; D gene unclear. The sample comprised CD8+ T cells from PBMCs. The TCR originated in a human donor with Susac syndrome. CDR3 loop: CASSVGKSSNQPQHF. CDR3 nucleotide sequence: TGTGCCAGCAGCGTTGGTAAATCGAGCAATCAGCCCCAGCATTTT.